This is a list of T cell receptor beta chains from one sample in a study of technical replicates of blood from a few donors. TCRdb's copy holds only in-frame clones and misses some; the assay was immunoSEQ multiplex PCR. The repertoire holds 85,000 to 100,000 clones, with 94% as singletons. The sample comprised T cells isolated from PBMCs. Receptors originate from a human donor in good health. Each CDR3 is given with its conserved first and last residue. The D gene is left open where the match is weak. Only part of the rows carry a size: once, few, many, or a class if the clone is expanded.

clone_size j_call v_call d_call cdr3_nt cdr3_aa
NA TRBJ1-1 TRBV29-1 NA TGCAGCGTTCTCTTTTTTGGGCGGAGGGAAGCTTTCTTT CSVLFFGRREAFF
NA TRBJ1-5 TRBV7-6 TRBD1 TGTGCCAGCAGCCGGACAGGGCCTAATCAGCCCCAGCATTTT CASSRTGPNQPQHF
NA TRBJ2-7 TRBV7-3 TRBD2 TGTGCCAGCAGCTTAGGACTAGCGGAAGCCGAGCAGTACTTC CASSLGLAEAEQYF
NA TRBJ2-7 TRBV10-2 NA TGCGCCAGCAGTGAGCGGGGAGCGGGCGAGCAGTACTTC CASSERGAGEQYF
NA TRBJ2-7 TRBV14 TRBD2 TGTGCCAGCAGCCAAGGACTAGCGGTATCCTACGAGCAGTACTTC CASSQGLAVSYEQYF
NA TRBJ2-5 TRBV2 TRBD2 TGTGCCAGAGTAGCGGGAGAGACCCAGTACTTC CARVAGETQYF
few TRBJ1-1 TRBV25-1 NA TGTGCCAGCAGTGCGGAGATTATGAACACTGAAGCTTTCTTT CASSAEIMNTEAFF
NA TRBJ2-3 TRBV29-1 NA TGCAGCGTTGCTCCGGGAGCGACAGATACGCAGTATTTT CSVAPGATDTQYF
NA TRBJ1-1 TRBV19 NA TGTGCCAGTAGCGATGTTTCGGAGATACCTGAAGCTTTCTTT CASSDVSEIPEAFF
NA TRBJ1-1 TRBV21-1 NA TGTGCCAGCAGCTCAACAGGGAACACTGAAGCTTTCTTT CASSSTGNTEAFF
NA TRBJ1-4 TRBV28 TRBD1 TGTGCCAGCAGTCGTTTTCCAGGGGGCTCTCGGTATGAAAAACTGTTTTTT CASSRFPGGSRYEKLFF
NA TRBJ2-7 TRBV4-1 TRBD2 TGCGCCAGCAGCCAAGGTCGGCGGGGGTGGGACGAGCAGTACTTC CASSQGRRGWDEQYF
NA TRBJ1-2 TRBV29-1 TRBD1 TGCAGCGTTGAAGTTCTCCGGGACAGGGTTTATGGCTACACCTTC CSVEVLRDRVYGYTF
NA TRBJ2-6 TRBV15 NA TGTGCCACCAGCAGTGACACCTCTGGGGCCAACGTCCTGACTTTC CATSSDTSGANVLTF
once TRBJ1-2 TRBV6-1 NA TGTGCCAGCAGTGAGGGAGGCAGCTACTATGGCTACACCTTC CASSEGGSYYGYTF
NA TRBJ2-1 TRBV29-1 TRBD1 TGCAGCGTTGACGACAGGGGGGCGTCCAGGGAAGCCTACAATGAGCAGTTCTTC CSVDDRGASREAYNEQFF
NA TRBJ2-2 TRBV19 TRBD2 TGTGCCAGTAGTATAGGGTTAGCGGGATCCGGGGAGCTGTTTTTT CASSIGLAGSGELFF
NA TRBJ1-1 TRBV5-6 TRBD1 TGTGCCAGCAGCTCAAAGACAGGGATGAACACTGAAGCTTTCTTT CASSSKTGMNTEAFF
NA TRBJ2-1 TRBV10-1 TRBD1 TGCGCCAGCAGTGAGTCGACAGGGGTCTACAATGAGCAGTTCTTC CASSESTGVYNEQFF
NA TRBJ2-1 TRBV4-1 NA TGCGCCAGCAGCCAAGATCCCGAGCGTAGTCATGAGCAGTTCTTC CASSQDPERSHEQFF
NA TRBJ2-7 TRBV11-1 NA TGTGCCAGCAGCCCCGGTACAGGGAGCCACGAGCAGTACTTC CASSPGTGSHEQYF
NA TRBJ2-7 TRBV2 NA TGTGCCAGCAGTACCAGGGCCCTCTCTTCCGAGCAGTACTTC CASSTRALSSEQYF
NA TRBJ2-3 TRBV5-1 TRBD2 TGCGCCAGCAGCTTCGCCGGACCCCTAGCGGGAAATGCAGATACGCAGTATTTT CASSFAGPLAGNADTQYF
NA TRBJ2-5 TRBV6-1 TRBD2 TGTGCCAGCGGCAGCGGGAACCAAGAGACCCAGTACTTC CASGSGNQETQYF
NA TRBJ1-4 TRBV7-9 TRBD1 TGTGCCAGCAGGCCTAGCCGACAACCGACAGGGGACCGTGAAAAACTGTTTTTT CASRPSRQPTGDREKLFF
NA TRBJ2-5 TRBV27 TRBD2 TGTGCCAGCAGTTTAGCGGGGGGCATTAGGGAGACCCAGTACTTC CASSLAGGIRETQYF
NA TRBJ2-1 TRBV29-1 NA TGCAGCGCTGGGGGGAATGAGCAGTTCTTC CSAGGNEQFF